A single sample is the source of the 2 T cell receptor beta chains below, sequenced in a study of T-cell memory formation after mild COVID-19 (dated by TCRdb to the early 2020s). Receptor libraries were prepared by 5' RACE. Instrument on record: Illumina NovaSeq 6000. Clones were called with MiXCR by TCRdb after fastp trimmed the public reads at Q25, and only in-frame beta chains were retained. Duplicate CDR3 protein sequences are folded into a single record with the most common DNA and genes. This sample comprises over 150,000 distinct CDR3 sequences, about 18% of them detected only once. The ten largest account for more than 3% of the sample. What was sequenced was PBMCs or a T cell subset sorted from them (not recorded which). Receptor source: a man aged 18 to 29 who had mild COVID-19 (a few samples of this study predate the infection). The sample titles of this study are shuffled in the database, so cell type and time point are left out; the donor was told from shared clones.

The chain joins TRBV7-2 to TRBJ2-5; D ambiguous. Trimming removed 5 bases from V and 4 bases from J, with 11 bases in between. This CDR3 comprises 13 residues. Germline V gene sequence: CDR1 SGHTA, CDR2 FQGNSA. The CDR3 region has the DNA TGTGCCAGCAGCCCTGGGCCGCGAGAGACCCAGTACTTC. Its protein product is CASSPGPRETQYF.

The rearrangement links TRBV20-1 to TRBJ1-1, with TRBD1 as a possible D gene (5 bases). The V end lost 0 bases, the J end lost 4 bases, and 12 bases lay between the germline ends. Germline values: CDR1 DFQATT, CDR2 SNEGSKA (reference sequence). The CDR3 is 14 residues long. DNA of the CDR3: TGCAGTGCTAGAGATGGGCAGGGAGGCACTGAAGCTTTCTTT. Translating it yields CSARDGQGGTEAFF.